This TCR beta chain appears in the sequencing data of a study of blood T cell repertoires in COVID-19. This clone was observed a single time. Profiled with immunoSEQ multiplex PCR; TCRdb holds only in-frame clones, not every one. The sample lists more than 200,000 clones, approximately 84% occurring once. Cohort 3 recovered donors had two negative PCRs, clearance, or symptom resolution. The V and J ends lost 5 bases and 4 bases respectively, with 9 bases between them. Germline assignment: CDR1 SGHTA and CDR2 FQGTGA. The CDR3 extends over 14 amino acids. The sequencing input was PBMCs or T cells enriched from blood (not recorded which). The chain recombines TRBV7-3 with TRBJ1-6; weak D call: TRBD1 (5 bases). This receptor was taken from a man aged 60-69 years who had recovered from COVID-19. The CDR3 DNA follows: TGTGCCAGCAGCCGCGACAGATATAATTCACCCCTCCACTTT. It specifies CASSRDRYNSPLHF.